The entry below describes one TCR beta chain. TCRdb keeps only in-frame clones here, not all; method: immunoSEQ multiplex PCR. The profile shows 98,000 or so clones, nearly 90% of them singletons. This sample was taken from a study of Tregs in tolerant kidney transplant recipients. Thawed PBMCs were FACS-sorted into unstimulated CD4+CD25+CD127- regulatory T cells, CD4+CD25- non-regulatory cells, CD4 and CD8 cells. The CDR3 covers 11 residues. Germline lookup yields CDR1 SQVTM and CDR2 ANQGSEA. Trimming cost V 4 bases and J 4 bases, with 5 bases left between them. The sequenced sample was CD4+ T cells from blood, obtained before the transplant. The clonotype originates from a human donor who received a combined kidney and bone marrow transplant. V gene TRBV29-1 combines with J gene TRBJ2-1; possible D gene TRBD1, 5 bases. The CDR3 nucleotides read TGCAGCGTTGGACAGTACAATGAGCAGTTCTTC. Its protein is CSVGQYNEQFF.